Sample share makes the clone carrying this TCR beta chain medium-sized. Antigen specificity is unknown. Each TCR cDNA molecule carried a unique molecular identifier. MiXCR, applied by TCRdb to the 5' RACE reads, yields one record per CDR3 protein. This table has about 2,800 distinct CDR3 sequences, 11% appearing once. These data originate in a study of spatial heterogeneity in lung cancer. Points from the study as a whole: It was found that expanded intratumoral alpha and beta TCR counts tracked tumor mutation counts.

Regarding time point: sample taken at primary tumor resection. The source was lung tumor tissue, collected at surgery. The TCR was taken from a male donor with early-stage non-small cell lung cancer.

The CDR3 coding sequence is TGTGCCAGCAGCCCCGCCTTAAAAAACTATGGCTACACCTTC. Amino acid sequence: CASSPALKNYGYTF. The genes are TRBV7-2 and TRBJ1-2; D remains unclear. V lost 5 bases and J 2 bases, leaving 12 bases between the germline ends. The germline CDR1 and CDR2 sequences are SGHTA and FQGNSA. This CDR3 comprises 14 residues.